The entry below describes one T cell receptor beta chain. The antigen remains unidentified. The data derive from a study of cytomegalovirus exposure and HLA in healthy donors. CDR3 length equals 13 residues. CDR1 and CDR2 (germline): GTSNPN, SVGIG (reference sequence). The ends were cut back, 2 bases at V and 4 bases at J, with 11 bases in the middle. The study, taken as a whole, reports: Reportedly, fewer N-insertions than the approximately 690-donor mean appeared in an Asian-associated ancestry cluster in a later analysis.

PCR was performed using 60 Vbeta and 13 Jbeta primers. The table came from immunoSEQ multiplex PCR; TCRdb's copy has only in-frame clones and leaves some out. The repertoire has fewer than 180,000 clones, about 76% of them found once; the top ten carry 3.5%. The chain couples TRBV30 to TRBJ1-1; D is uncertain. The sequencing input was PBMCs. This sequence was found in a human donor in good health. The CDR3 nucleotides are TGTGCCTGGAGTCCCCCGGGGAGCACTGAAGCTTTCTTT. Protein product: CAWSPPGSTEAFF.